This T cell receptor (beta chain) emerged from a study of T cells in Graves' hyperthyroidism and ophthalmopathy. Researchers took RNA transcripts and amplified the TCR beta CDR3 regions from them. Carried out on the TCR CDR3, a first-round RT-PCR used the HTBI primer set. TCRdb called the multiplex PCR reads again in MiXCR, with one record for every CDR3 protein. The sample lists a few hundred thousand distinct CDR3 sequences; 20% were seen once. This clonotype has a count of ten or more. The receptor was derived from a young man with Graves' hyperthyroidism. Material: blood.

CDR3 nucleotide sequence: TGTGCCAGCAGTTTGGGAGGCCTGGCGAACACTGAAGCTTTCTTT. Encoded protein: CASSLGGLANTEAFF. J is TRBJ1-1 and V is TRBV28; D is ambiguous. In germline, CDR1 is MDHEN, CDR2 SYDVKM. The CDR3 length is 15 residues. With 3 bases removed from V and 1 base from J, the gap between germline ends came to 12 bases. Full variable domain (outside the CDR3, taken from reference TRBV28 and TRBJ1-1): DVKVTQSSRYLVKRTGEKVFLECVQDMDHENMFWYRQDPGLGLRLIYFSYDVKMKEKGDIPEGYSVSREKKERFSLILESASTNQTSMYLCASSLGGLANTEAFFGQGTRLTVV.